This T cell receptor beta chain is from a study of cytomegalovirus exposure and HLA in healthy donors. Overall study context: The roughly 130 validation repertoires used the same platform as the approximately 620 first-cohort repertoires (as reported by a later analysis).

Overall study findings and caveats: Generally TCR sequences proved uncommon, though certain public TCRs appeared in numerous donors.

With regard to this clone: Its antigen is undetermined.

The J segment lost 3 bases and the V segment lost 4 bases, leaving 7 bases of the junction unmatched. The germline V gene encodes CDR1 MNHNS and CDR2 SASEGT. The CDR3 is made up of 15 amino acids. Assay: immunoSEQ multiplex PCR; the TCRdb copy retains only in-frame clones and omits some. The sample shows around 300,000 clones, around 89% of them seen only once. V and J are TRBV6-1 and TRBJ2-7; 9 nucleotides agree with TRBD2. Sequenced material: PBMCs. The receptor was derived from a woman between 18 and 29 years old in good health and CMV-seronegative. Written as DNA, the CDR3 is TGTGCCAGCAGTGGTCGACTAGCGGAGGGCTACGAGCAGTACTTC. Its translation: CASSGRLAEGYEQYF.